This record covers a single TCR beta chain. Its antigen is not identified. A read error is possible here, since a much larger clone lies one base away. The TCR beta CDR3 regions underwent amplification using RNA transcripts as the source. The TCR CDR3 first-round RT-PCR relied on the HTBI primer set. TCRdb re-called the multiplex PCR reads through MiXCR, storing one row per CDR3 protein. This table has about 610,000 distinct CDR3 sequences, around 15% appearing once. This specimen comes from a study of T cells in Graves' hyperthyroidism and ophthalmopathy. Study observations and caveats: Classification by a 13 V-J model distinguished ophthalmopathy from stable hyperthyroidism. In validation, the model predicted ophthalmopathy. These predictions came a median approximately 6.5 months before onset.

Germline V gene lookup returns CDR1 LGHNT and CDR2 FRNRAP. The CDR3 extends over 15 amino acids. Trimming left V 11 bases short and J 5 bases short, with 22 bases between. In the ophthalmopathy cohort, Clinical Activity Score was at least 3, NOSPECS grade at least 4, and duration under 3 months. Based on clinical symptoms, serum thyroxine and TRAb, thyroid ultrasound and orbital computed tomography, diagnoses were reached. V is TRBV12-5 and J is TRBJ2-1, with a possible D match to TRBD2 (6 bases). The sequence came from a woman between 40 and 50 years old with Graves' ophthalmopathy. Specimen: blood. CDR3 amino acids: CARPSPEGLHNEQFF. CDR3 nucleotide sequence: TGTGCTCGCCCCTCTCCCGAGGGACTTCACAATGAGCAGTTCTTC. Drawing the rest from reference TRBV12-5 and TRBJ2-1, the complete variable domain is DARVTQTPRHKVTEMGQEVTMRCQPILGHNTVFWYRQTMMQGLELLAYFRNRAPLDDSGMPKDRFSAEMPDATLATLKIQPSEPRDSAVYFCARPSPEGLHNEQFFGPGTRLTVL.